Following are 8 T cell receptor beta chains from one sample sequenced in a study of cytomegalovirus exposure and HLA in healthy donors. The PCR employed 60 Vbeta primers together with 13 Jbeta primers. The protocol was immunoSEQ multiplex PCR, while the TCRdb copy is restricted to in-frame clones and leaves out a portion. The sample's table shows about 120,000 clones. The sequenced sample consisted of PBMCs. The receptor set was obtained from a man between 18 and 35 years old in good health and CMV-seronegative.

The V and J genes are TRBV7-9 and TRBJ1-1; 12 bases map to TRBD1. There are 16 residues in the CDR3. CDR1 and CDR2 (germline): SEHNR, FQNEAQ (reference sequence). Unmatched junction bases numbered 10, after V lost 7 bases and J lost 4 bases. DNA for the CDR3: TGTGCCAGCACCGGAGATGGGACAGGGGGCTTCACTGAAGCTTTCTTT. Translating gives CASTGDGTGGFTEAFF.

The chain uses TRBV2 and TRBJ2-1, with 9 bases aligning to TRBD1. Trimming at V came to 8 bases and at J to 6 bases, leaving 11 bases not matched to a gene. The CDR3 spans 15 residues. Germline CDR1 reads SNHLY; CDR2 reads FYNNEI. CDR3 sequence: CASQRKGQGSNEQFF. CDR3 in DNA: TGTGCCAGCCAAAGAAAGGGACAGGGTAGCAATGAGCAGTTCTTC.

In DNA form, the CDR3 reads TGTGCCAGCAGCCCCCGACTAGCGGTGATCTACGAGCAGTACTTC. Protein product: CASSPRLAVIYEQYF. V and J are TRBV7-9 and TRBJ2-7; 9 positions match TRBD2. The length of the CDR3 is 15 residues. Germline V gene data show CDR1 as SEHNR and CDR2 as FQNEAQ (reference sequence). Trimming removed 5 bases from V and 3 bases from J; junction bases left unmatched: 8.

This sequence joins TRBV7-9 and TRBJ1-2, with 7 bases aligning to TRBD1. Losses at the gene ends were 4 bases for V and 6 bases for J; bases not matched to a gene: 11. CDR3 size: 15 residues. The germline gives CDR1 SEHNR, CDR2 FQNEAQ (reference sequence). The CDR3 DNA reads as TGTGCCAGCAGCTCGCGAGACAGGGTATTTGATGGCTACACCTTC. Residues: CASSSRDRVFDGYTF.

The V gene is TRBV7-9, the J gene TRBJ2-7, with 8 bases identical to TRBD1. Trimming removed 4 bases from V and 2 bases from J; junction bases left unmatched: 7. This CDR3 comprises 15 residues. Germline CDR1 is SEHNR and CDR2 is FQNEAQ (reference sequence). The CDR3 DNA follows: TGTGCCAGCAGCTCTCGTCGACAGGGGACCTACGAGCAGTACTTC. This encodes CASSSRRQGTYEQYF.

The chain employs TRBV6-5 and TRBJ2-7; TRBD2 aligns across 9 bases. Germline V gene lookup returns CDR1 MNHEY and CDR2 SVGAGI. The V and J ends lost 0 bases and 9 bases, in that order; junction bases with no gene match: 9. This CDR3 has 15 amino acids. CDR3 nucleotides: TGTGCCAGCAGTTACTCGGGGCGGGAGGGCCGGGGGCAGTACTTC. Amino acids: CASSYSGREGRGQYF.

This chain links TRBV30 with TRBJ2-5, with D perhaps TRBD2 (6 bases). The J call is in doubt because the DNA end fits TRBJ2-7 better. The CDR3 has 14 amino acids. The germline V gene has CDR1 GTSNPN and CDR2 SVGIG (reference sequence). The CDR3 DNA is TGTGCCTGGATTCCGGGGGTTGGTGCCTACGAGCAGTACTTC. The encoded protein is CAWIPGVGAYEQYF.

The gene calls are TRBV28 and TRBJ2-1; 13 bases fit TRBD2. Germline trimming cut 4 bases from V and 10 bases from J; bases unmatched to any gene: 13. CDR1 MDHEN and CDR2 SYDVKM come from the germline V gene. The CDR3 contains 17 residues. The CDR3 DNA is TGTGCCAGCAGTTCCTGGGAACTAGCGGGAGGGCCCGGGGAGCAGTTCTTC. Translation gives CASSSWELAGGPGEQFF. Combining the CDR3 with reference TRBV28 and TRBJ2-1 gives the whole variable domain DVKVTQSSRYLVKRTGEKVFLECVQDMDHENMFWYRQDPGLGLRLIYFSYDVKMKEKGDIPEGYSVSREKKERFSLILESASTNQTSMYLCASSSWELAGGPGEQFFGPGTRLTVL.